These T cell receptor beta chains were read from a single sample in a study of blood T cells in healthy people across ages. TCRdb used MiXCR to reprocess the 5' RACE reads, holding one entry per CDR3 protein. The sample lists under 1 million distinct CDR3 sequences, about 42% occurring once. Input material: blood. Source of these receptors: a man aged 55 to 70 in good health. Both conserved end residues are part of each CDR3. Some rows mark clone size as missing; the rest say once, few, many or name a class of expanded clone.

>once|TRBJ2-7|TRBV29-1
CSVVFSGGLNVLPNYEQYF
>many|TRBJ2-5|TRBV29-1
CSVASGRGGEQYF
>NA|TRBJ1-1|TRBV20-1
CSARPQRQGRTEAFF
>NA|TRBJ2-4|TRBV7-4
CASSPRGGRGFREQYF
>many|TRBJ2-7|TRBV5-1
CASRTGTGGLYEQYF
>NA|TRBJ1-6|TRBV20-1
CSARDTPSNNSPLHF
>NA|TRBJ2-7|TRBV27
CATQYEQYF
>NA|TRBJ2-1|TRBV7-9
CASTSGTSGGLTYNEQFF
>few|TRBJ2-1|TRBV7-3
CASSLVRGPRNEQFF
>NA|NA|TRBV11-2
CASSLGPQGLETQYF
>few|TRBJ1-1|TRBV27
CASRVATVNTEAFF
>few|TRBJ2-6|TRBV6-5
CASSYASTGYGANVLTF
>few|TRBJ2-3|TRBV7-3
CASSSGGRGGTDTQYF
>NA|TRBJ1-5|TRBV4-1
CASSQKGVAPQHF
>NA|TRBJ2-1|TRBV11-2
CASSAGPLYNEQFF
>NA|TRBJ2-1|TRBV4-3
CASSQESGGGNEQFF
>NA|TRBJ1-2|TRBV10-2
CASSASVIYGYTF
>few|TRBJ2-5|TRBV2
CASSVYRQETQYF
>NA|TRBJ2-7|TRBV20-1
CSAGEGTVYNEQYF
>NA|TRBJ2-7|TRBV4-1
CASSLQTGSGSYEQYF
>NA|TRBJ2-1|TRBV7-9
CASSLYEGPSSYNEQFF
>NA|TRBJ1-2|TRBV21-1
CASSPGDLYGYTF
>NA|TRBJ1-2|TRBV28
CASSPEASWNGYTF
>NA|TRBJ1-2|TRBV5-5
CASSPGAFVGERYTF
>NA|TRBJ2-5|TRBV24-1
CATSNRPGTIDQETQYF
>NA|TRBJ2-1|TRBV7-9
CASSLPGTSAYNEQFF
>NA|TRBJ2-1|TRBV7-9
CASSLDSSDPPGGNEQFF
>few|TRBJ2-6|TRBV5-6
CASIQEGNSGANVLTF
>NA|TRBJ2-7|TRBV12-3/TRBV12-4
CASSRGSPAQYF
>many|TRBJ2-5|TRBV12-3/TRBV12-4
CASSPTGFEQYF
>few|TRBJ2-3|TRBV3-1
CASSPLRDRGDTQYF
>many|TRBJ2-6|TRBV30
CAWSVQGSGANVLTF
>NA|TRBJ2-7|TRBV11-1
CASSLGQDIYEQYF
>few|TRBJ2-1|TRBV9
CASSVSGPSYNEQFF
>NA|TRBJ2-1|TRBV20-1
CSAQREGGPRNEQFF
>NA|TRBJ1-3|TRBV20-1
CSAIASGTGNTIYF
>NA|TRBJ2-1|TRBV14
CASSQVASSNYNEQFF
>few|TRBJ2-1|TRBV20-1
CSARAAGTDYNEQFF